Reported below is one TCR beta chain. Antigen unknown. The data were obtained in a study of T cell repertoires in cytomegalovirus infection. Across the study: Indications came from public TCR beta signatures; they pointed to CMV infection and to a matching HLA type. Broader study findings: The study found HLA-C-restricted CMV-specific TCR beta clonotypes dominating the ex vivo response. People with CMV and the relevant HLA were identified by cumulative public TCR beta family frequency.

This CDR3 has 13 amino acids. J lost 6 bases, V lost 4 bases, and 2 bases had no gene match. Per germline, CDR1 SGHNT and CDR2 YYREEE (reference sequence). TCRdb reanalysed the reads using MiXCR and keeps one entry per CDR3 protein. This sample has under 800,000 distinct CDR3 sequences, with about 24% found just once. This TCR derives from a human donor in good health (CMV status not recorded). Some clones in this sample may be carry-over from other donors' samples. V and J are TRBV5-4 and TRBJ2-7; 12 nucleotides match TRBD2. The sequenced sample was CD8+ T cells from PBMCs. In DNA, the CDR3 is TGTGCCAGCAGCGTGGGACTAGCGGGCGAGCAGTACGTC. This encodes CASSVGLAGEQYV.